This T cell receptor beta chain is from a study of T cell responses to AZD1222 COVID-19 vaccine. Across the whole study: Samples with a second dose at about 4 or about 12 weeks were pooled together. Study-level results: Spike-wide coverage was observed for vaccine-associated CD4 TCRs, with dominant responses at 160-218 and 743-854. Baseline serology detected seropositivity in only 5 or 6 AZD1222 recipients. The sample set comprised mostly white British donors with more females, and clonal diversity was possibly underestimated.

Produced via immunoSEQ multiplex PCR; TCRdb's table is partial and in-frame only. The sample has fewer than 150,000 clones, 90% seen once. The CDR3 runs 18 residues. V shed 4 bases and J shed 0 bases, with 21 bases lying between them. Germline CDR1 and CDR2: MNHEY and SMNVEV (reference sequence). The table lists this clone with a few counts. The antigen remains undetermined. The sequences come from peripheral blood, collected on day 0 of AZD1222 vaccination. This TCR was sampled from an adult in good health. The V gene is TRBV27, the J gene TRBJ1-2; a weak D match, TRBD1 (5 bases). The CDR3 sequence: CASSSTGGVLLSNYGYTF. The CDR3 region has the DNA TGTGCCAGCAGTTCAACGGGGGGGGTCTTATTGTCTAACTATGGCTACACCTTC.